What follows are 5 T cell receptor beta chains derived from one specimen sequenced in a study of blood T cells in healthy people across ages. The authors ran a second PCR of roughly 6 to 11 cycles using a sample-barcoded 5' primer and a J-beta primer mix. MiXCR, applied by TCRdb to the 5' RACE reads, yields one record per CDR3 protein. The table lists some 1.5 million distinct CDR3 sequences, 35% to 45% of them singletons. Specimen: blood. Every receptor here comes from a woman aged 18-29 years in good health.

V gene TRBV6-5 combines with J gene TRBJ1-1; the D gene is possibly TRBD1 (6 bases). Germline-derived CDR1 and CDR2 are MNHEY and SVGAGI. Trimming cost V 2 bases and J 4 bases, with 11 bases left between them. The CDR3 has 14 amino acids. The CDR3 sequence is CASSYQGQSTEAFF. CDR3 bases: TGTGCCAGCAGTTACCAGGGGCAGAGCACTGAAGCTTTCTTT.

The chain carries TRBV4-1 and TRBJ2-1, with 9 bases fitting TRBD2. TRBJ2-7 matches the DNA end more closely, so the J call is doubtful. Per germline, CDR1 MGHRA and CDR2 YSYEKL. The CDR3 runs to 16 residues. CDR3 sequence (DNA): TGCGCCAGCAGCCAAGTTGCTAGCGGGGTCTACAATGAGCAGTACTTC. Amino acids: CASSQVASGVYNEQYF.

This clonotype was picked up a small number of times. The chain joins TRBV11-2 to TRBJ1-2; D is unresolved. Trimming pared 1 base from V and 3 bases from J, leaving 18 bases between. This CDR3 comprises 17 residues. CDR1 is SGHAT, CDR2 FQNNGV, per germline. This chain's CDR3 is CASSLGSVVKDYYGYTF. The CDR3 DNA follows: TGTGCCAGCAGCTTAGGGAGTGTAGTCAAGGATTACTATGGCTACACCTTC. Full variable domain (rest looked up from reference TRBV11-2 and TRBJ1-2): EAGVAQSPRYKIIEKRQSVAFWCNPISGHATLYWYQQILGQGPKLLIQFQNNGVVDDSQLPKDRFSAERLKGVDSTLKIQPAKLEDSAVYLCASSLGSVVKDYYGYTFGSGTRLTVV.

The rearrangement uses TRBV15 and TRBJ1-5; maybe TRBD1 (5 bases). V was shortened by 0 bases and J by 2 bases, with 8 bases between the two germline ends. CDR1 is LNHNV and CDR2 is YYDKDF in the germline V gene (reference sequence). This CDR3 has 15 residues. CDR3 amino acids: CATSREGAGNQPQHF. The CDR3 region has the DNA TGTGCCACCAGCAGAGAAGGGGCCGGCAATCAGCCCCAGCATTTT.

The rearrangement joins TRBV4-3 to TRBJ2-5, with D possibly being TRBD1 (5 bases). Trimming shortened V by 0 bases and J by 11 bases, and 13 bases separated the two germline ends. Germline CDR1 and CDR2: LGHNA and YSLEER. This CDR3 has 13 residues. CDR3 coding DNA: TGCGCCAGCAGCCAAGATCGAGCAGGGAAGCAGTACTTC. This gives the protein CASSQDRAGKQYF.